This T cell receptor (beta chain) was obtained from a study of shared clonotypes between healthy human individuals. Study details: Per donor, CD8 memory used one plate, CD8 naive used two, CD4 memory used three and CD4 naive used three.

The CDR3 has 12 residues. CDR1 and CDR2 (germline): SGDLS, YYNGEE. J gave up 9 bases and V 4 bases, and 5 bases lay outside the gene matches. Whole-study results and caveats: Naive subsets generally exceeded memory subsets in estimated richness. An anticipated effect of sequencing depth on clonotype sharing among donors was recognized.

With regard to this clone: Its cognate antigen is unknown.

Method: immunoSEQ multiplex PCR; TCRdb's copy keeps in-frame clones and lacks some. Of about 1.1 million clones in the sample, around 78% were seen once. The rearrangement uses TRBV9 and TRBJ2-5; 8 bases fit TRBD1. Sequenced: memory CD4+ T cells from PBMCs. Subset given: CD45RA-negative fraction. The clonotype originates from a man aged 18 to 30 in good health. Some clones in this sample may be carry-over from other donors' samples. The CDR3 coding sequence is TGTGCCAGCAGCCATGGGACAGGAGCCCAGTACTTC. Translation: CASSHGTGAQYF.